A single sample gave rise to the 25 T cell receptor beta chains below, sequenced in a study of vaccination effects on CD4 cells after COVID-19. Sequencing used immunoSEQ multiplex PCR; TCRdb keeps in-frame clones, though not all of them. Here the sample spans 84,000 or so clones, more than 60% being singletons. What these receptors recognize is not known. With the ViraFEST assay, the study expanded antigen-specific CD4+ T cells using viral peptide pools, then sequenced them. Upon completion of about ten days in culture, CD4+ T cells were isolated. Every participant took two doses of the BNT162b2 or mRNA-1273 vaccine. Sequences were derived from CD4+ T cells from PBMCs cultured with HCoV-OC43 spike peptides, sampled after COVID-19 vaccination. Subset defined: HCoV-OC43 spike overlapping peptide pool stimulation. The source of these receptors is a human donor who received a COVID-19 vaccine.

The chain is built from TRBV6-5 and TRBJ1-1; a possible D gene is TRBD1 (6 bases). The CDR3 runs to 14 residues. V was clipped by 11 bases and J by 0 bases, with 16 bases between them. Germline CDR1 is MNHEY and CDR2 is SVGAGI. This CDR3 is CASLGTLLNTEAFF. The DNA of the CDR3 is TGTGCCTCACTGGGGACACTCCTGAACACTGAAGCTTTCTTT.

V usage is TRBV18 and J usage is TRBJ2-7, with D perhaps assigned TRBD1 or TRBD2 (5 bases each). This CDR3 is 13 amino acids long. Germline CDR1 reads KGHSH; CDR2 reads LQKENI. V was cut by 4 bases and J by 6 bases, with 13 bases left in between. CDR3 DNA: TGTGCCAGCTCACTCGGGGACCGTCGCGAGCAGTACGTC. This gives the protein CASSLGDRREQYV.

The rearrangement joins TRBV18 to TRBJ2-1, with 7 bases aligning to TRBD1. CDR1 and CDR2 from the germline V gene are KGHSH and LQKENI. There are 15 residues in the CDR3. V was clipped by 4 bases and J by 5 bases; unmatched bases: 8. CDR3 coding DNA: TGTGCCAGCTCACTCGCCGGGACAGCAGACAATGAGCAGTTCTTC. Amino acids: CASSLAGTADNEQFF.

This clone was seen a handful of times. This chain links TRBV19 with TRBJ1-4; TRBD1 matches at 8 bases. V dropped 10 bases and J dropped 0; count of bases not matched to a gene: 7. The CDR3 covers 15 residues. Germline V CDR1 and CDR2: LNHDA, SQIVND (reference sequence). The CDR3 DNA sequence: TGTGCCACCAGGGACAGGCCGTCAACTAATGAAAAACTGTTTTTT. It specifies CATRDRPSTNEKLFF.

This rearrangement joins TRBV6-5 to TRBJ1-1; D gene ambiguous. The CDR3 is 16 residues long. The V gene's germline CDR1 is MNHEY and CDR2 SVGAGI. V was trimmed by 2 bases and J by 0 bases, leaving 13 bases between them. Here the CDR3 reads CASSYHRRSLNTEAFF. DNA of the CDR3: TGTGCCAGCAGTTACCACCGTCGCAGCTTGAACACTGAAGCTTTCTTT.

This sequence joins TRBV6-5 and TRBJ2-7; the match to TRBD1 covers 9 bases. The J segment lost 3 bases and the V segment lost 7 bases, leaving 4 bases of the junction unmatched. The CDR3 loop spans 13 amino acids. Germline assignment: CDR1 MNHEY and CDR2 SVGAGI. The chain's CDR3 is CASKRDRDYEQYV. CDR3 DNA sequence: TGTGCCAGCAAAAGGGACAGGGACTACGAGCAGTACGTC.

This clone has a single count. Distinct nucleotide sequences in the sample also encode this CDR3. J is TRBJ1-1 and V is TRBV9; D is ambiguous. Germline V gene lookup returns CDR1 SGDLS and CDR2 YYNGEE. The CDR3 runs to 14 residues. V was cut by 0 bases and J by 1 base, with 7 bases left in between. CDR3 coding DNA: TGTGCCAGCAGCGTAGCCCCTGAGAACACTGAAGCTTTCTTT. The encoded protein is CASSVAPENTEAFF.

This chain joins TRBV6-4 and TRBJ1-1; D is uncertain. V was shortened by 2 bases and J by 0 bases, with 4 bases between the two germline ends. The CDR3 has 13 residues. Germline values: CDR1 MRHNA, CDR2 SNTAGT. The CDR3 nucleotides read TGTGCCAGCAGTGACGAGGTGAACACTGAAGCTTTCTTT. Residues: CASSDEVNTEAFF.

The chain links TRBV19 to TRBJ1-3; tentative D call: TRBD1 (6 bases). This CDR3 is 19 amino acids long. Germline CDR1 and CDR2: LNHDA and SQIVND (reference sequence). Trimming stripped 2 bases from V and 0 bases from J, with 20 bases between. The CDR3 region has the DNA TGTGCCAGTAGTATACGGGTTTTGGGAGGACAGAGCTCTGGAAACACCATATATTTT. This translates into CASSIRVLGGQSSGNTIYF.

The chain carries TRBV6-5 and TRBJ2-3; 7 bases line up with TRBD2. Looked up from germline, CDR1 is MNHEY and CDR2 is SVGAGI. There are 14 residues in the CDR3. The junction had 9 bases not matched to a gene; V was cut back by 6 bases and J by 6 bases. In nucleotides, the CDR3 is TGTGCCAGCAGGTCGGGGGGTACTGCGGATACGCAGTATTTT. This codes for CASRSGGTADTQYF.

The rearrangement uses TRBV24-1 and TRBJ2-5; no definite D call. There are 14 residues in the CDR3. The germline V gene has CDR1 KGHDR and CDR2 SFDVKD. V lost 2 bases and J 5 bases, leaving 11 bases between the germline ends. CDR3 amino acids: CATSDSHRLETQYF. The DNA of the CDR3 is TGTGCCACCAGTGATTCACACCGTCTGGAGACCCAGTACTTC.

This CDR3 reads CASSERGFYEQYV. For the CDR3, the DNA is TGTGCCAGCAGTGAAAGGGGCTTCTACGAGCAGTACGTC. J is TRBJ2-7 and V is TRBV2, with a weak D call TRBD1 (5 bases). Germline CDR1 and CDR2: SNHLY and FYNNEI. The CDR3 consists of 13 residues. With 2 bases removed from V and 3 bases from J, the gap between germline ends came to 8 bases.

V and J are TRBV27 and TRBJ2-1; a possible D gene is TRBD2 (6 bases). Trimming cost V 7 bases and J 1 base, with 17 bases left between them. CDR1 and CDR2 (germline): MNHEY, SMNVEV (reference sequence). The CDR3 consists of 16 residues. The CDR3 region is CASNRRAVESYNEQFF. In DNA form, the CDR3 reads TGTGCCAGCAATCGGAGGGCAGTCGAATCCTACAATGAGCAGTTCTTC.

This clone was found a few times. The chain uses TRBV5-4 and TRBJ1-4; no reliable D call. Germline assignment: CDR1 SGHNT and CDR2 YYREEE (reference sequence). Trimming shortened V by 2 bases and J by 4 bases, and 9 bases separated the two germline ends. The CDR3 runs 14 residues. The CDR3 DNA reads as TGTGCCAGCAGCTTAGGGCAGTTTAATGAAAAACTGTTTTTT. It is translated as CASSLGQFNEKLFF.

CDR3 in amino acids: CASSEGTSGSYNEQFF. DNA of the CDR3: TGTGCCAGCAGCGAAGGGACTAGCGGGAGCTACAATGAGCAGTTCTTC. The chain recombines TRBV5-6 with TRBJ2-1; 14 bases fit TRBD2. Unmatched junction bases numbered 3, after V lost 4 bases and J lost 3 bases. Germline V CDR1 and CDR2: SGHDT, YYEEEE. The CDR3 extends over 16 amino acids.

The rearrangement uses TRBV6-5 and TRBJ1-2; no clear D gene. The ends were cut back, 6 bases at V and 3 bases at J, with 11 bases in the middle. This CDR3 contains 13 residues. Germline CDR1 reads MNHEY; CDR2 reads SVGAGI. The CDR3 DNA reads TGTGCCAGCAGCTTGCTCCGGGACTATGGCTACACCTTC. Protein sequence: CASSLLRDYGYTF.

The rearrangement uses TRBV4-1 and TRBJ2-5; 8 nucleotides line up with TRBD2. Germline CDR1 and CDR2: MGHRA and YSYEKL. V trimming: 3 bases; J trimming: 6 bases; junction bases outside the gene matches: 12. The CDR3 is 16 residues long. As DNA, the CDR3 is TGCGCCAGCAGCCAGGGTCGGACTAGCCGGAAGAAGACCCAGTACTTC. This translates into CASSQGRTSRKKTQYF.

This clone was detected only a few times. The J gene is TRBJ2-2, the V gene TRBV5-1; weak D call: TRBD2 (5 bases). The germline gives CDR1 SGHRS, CDR2 YFSETQ. This CDR3 contains 17 residues. V was shortened by 0 bases and J by 0 bases, with 12 bases between the two germline ends. Written as DNA, the CDR3 is TGCGCCAGCAGCTTGGTCGCTGTGGGAGCGAACACCGGGGAGCTGTTTTTT. Translating gives CASSLVAVGANTGELFF.

This clone was counted a single time. The rearrangement uses TRBV3-1 (or the pseudogene TRBV3-2) and TRBJ1-1, with a possible D match to TRBD1 (5 bases). Trimming cost V 6 bases and J 5 bases, with 13 bases left between them. The CDR3 covers 13 residues. In germline, CDR1 is LGHDT, CDR2 YNNKEL (reference sequence). The CDR3 DNA sequence: TGTGCCAGCAGTCGCAGTGAGGGGACTGAAGCTTTCTTT. Protein product: CASSRSEGTEAFF.

In this sample, this clone turned up a few times. Here the CDR3 reads CASSPTGGQETQYF. The CDR3, as DNA: TGTGCCAGCAGCCCTACAGGGGGCCAAGAGACCCAGTACTTC. This rearrangement joins TRBV3-1 (or the pseudogene TRBV3-2) to TRBJ2-5, with 8 bases matching TRBD1. Trimming at V came to 4 bases and at J to 1 base, leaving 2 bases not matched to a gene. The CDR3 consists of 14 residues. CDR1 and CDR2 from the germline V gene are LGHDT and YNNKEL (reference sequence).

The sample holds a few counts of this clone. V usage is TRBV12-5 and J usage is TRBJ1-6; 7 bases agree with TRBD1. Germline V gene lookup returns CDR1 LGHNT and CDR2 FRNRAP. The CDR3 length is 13 residues. The J segment lost 10 bases and the V segment lost 6 bases, leaving 6 bases of the junction unmatched. The CDR3 DNA is TGTGCTAGTGGGGACAGGTCACACTCACCCCTCCACTTT. As protein: CASGDRSHSPLHF.

The chain combines TRBV7-3 with TRBJ1-6; D unclear. Germline V gene sequence: CDR1 SGHTA, CDR2 FQGTGA. The CDR3 runs to 17 residues. The germline V and J ends were trimmed by 1 base and 1 base, with 11 bases remaining between them. In DNA, the CDR3 is TGTGCCAGCAGCTTAAAAAGCAGCGGGTCCTATAATTCACCCCTCCACTTT. Translation: CASSLKSSGSYNSPLHF.

This clone came up once. V and J are TRBV6-5 and TRBJ1-4, with 7 bases aligning to TRBD1. Trimming removed 6 bases from V and 1 base from J; junction bases left unmatched: 5. CDR3 length: 15 amino acids. The germline gives CDR1 MNHEY, CDR2 SVGAGI. This chain's CDR3 is CASRSRQGTNEKLFF. The CDR3 DNA reads as TGTGCCAGCAGGTCCCGACAGGGAACTAATGAAAAACTGTTTTTT.

V and J are TRBV5-6 and TRBJ2-5, with 7 nucleotides matching TRBD1. The CDR3 has 16 residues. Germline V lookup: CDR1 SGHDT, CDR2 YYEEEE. The junction had 7 bases not matched to a gene; V was cut back by 2 bases and J by 0 bases. The CDR3: CASSLYSGGHQETQYF. Here the CDR3 DNA reads TGTGCCAGCAGCTTATACTCAGGGGGACACCAAGAGACCCAGTACTTC.

The chain employs TRBV10-2 and TRBJ2-1; 7 bases agree with TRBD1. This CDR3 spans 14 amino acids. CDR1 and CDR2 from the germline V gene are WSHSY and SAAADI. V gave up 7 bases and J gave up 0 bases; unmatched junction bases: 3. The DNA for the CDR3 is TGCGCCAGCAATAACAGGGGCTCCTACAATGAGCAGTTCTTC. Its translation: CASNNRGSYNEQFF.